This T cell receptor beta chain was identified in a study of shared clonotypes between healthy human individuals. This clone was found a few times. TCRdb's copy holds only in-frame clones and misses some; the assay was immunoSEQ multiplex PCR. The sample shows over a million clones, roughly 97% of them seen only once. The TCR sequence derives from a man in his thirties or forties in good health. The material sequenced was naive CD4+ T cells sorted from blood. Documented subset: CD45RA+ positively selected.

The chain's CDR3 is CASSDLTGIYGYTF. CDR3 in DNA: TGTGCCAGCAGTGACCTGACAGGGATCTATGGCTACACCTTC. This sequence joins TRBV25-1 and TRBJ1-2, with 7 bases matching TRBD1. With 3 bases clipped from V and 4 bases from J, the junction kept 5 bases outside the gene matches. Germline lookup yields CDR1 MGHDK and CDR2 SYGVNS. This CDR3 is 14 amino acids long.